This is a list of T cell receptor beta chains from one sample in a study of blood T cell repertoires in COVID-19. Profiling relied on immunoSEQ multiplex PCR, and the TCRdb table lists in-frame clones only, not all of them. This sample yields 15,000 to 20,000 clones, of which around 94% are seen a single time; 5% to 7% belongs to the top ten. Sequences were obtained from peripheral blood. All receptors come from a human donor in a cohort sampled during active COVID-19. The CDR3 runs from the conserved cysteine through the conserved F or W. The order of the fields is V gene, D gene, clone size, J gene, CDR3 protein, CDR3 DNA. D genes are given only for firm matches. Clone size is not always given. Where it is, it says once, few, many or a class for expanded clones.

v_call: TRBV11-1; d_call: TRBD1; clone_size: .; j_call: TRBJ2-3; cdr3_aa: CASSLGGGGTQYF; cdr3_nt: TGTGCCAGCAGCTTAGGAGGGGGCGGTACGCAGTATTTT
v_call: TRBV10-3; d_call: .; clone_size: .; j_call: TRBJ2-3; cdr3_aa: CAISEGQSTDTQYF; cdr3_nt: TGTGCCATCAGTGAGGGACAGTCTACAGATACGCAGTATTTT
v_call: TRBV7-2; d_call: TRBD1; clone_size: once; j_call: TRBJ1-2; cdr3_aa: CASSSRGVGGSGGSEGYTF; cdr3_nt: TGTGCCAGCAGCTCCCGCGGCGTGGGGGGGTCAGGGGGCTCGGAGGGCTACACCTTC
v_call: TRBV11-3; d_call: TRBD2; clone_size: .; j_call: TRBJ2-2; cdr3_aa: CASSLDRRLAAGELFF; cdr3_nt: TGTGCCAGCAGCTTAGATCGGCGACTAGCCGCCGGGGAGCTGTTTTTT
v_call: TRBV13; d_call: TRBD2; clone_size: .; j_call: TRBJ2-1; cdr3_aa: CASSFGTSGSRFF; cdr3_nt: TGTGCCAGCAGCTTCGGGACTAGCGGAAGCCGGTTCTTC
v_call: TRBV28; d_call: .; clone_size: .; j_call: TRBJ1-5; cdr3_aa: CASSLGGENQPQHF; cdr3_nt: TGTGCCAGCAGTTTGGGGGGGGAGAATCAGCCCCAGCATTTT
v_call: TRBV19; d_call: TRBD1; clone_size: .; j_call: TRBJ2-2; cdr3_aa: CASSTGQGAAELFF; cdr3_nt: TGTGCCAGTAGTACCGGACAGGGGGCGGCGGAGCTGTTTTTT
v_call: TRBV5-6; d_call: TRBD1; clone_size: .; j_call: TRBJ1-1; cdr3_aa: CASSSLQGATEAFF; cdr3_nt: TGTGCCAGCAGCTCGTTACAGGGGGCCACTGAAGCTTTCTTT
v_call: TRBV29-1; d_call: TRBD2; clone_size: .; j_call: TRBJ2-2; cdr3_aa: CSVPSSGGTGELFF; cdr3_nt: TGCAGCGTTCCATCTAGCGGGGGTACCGGGGAGCTGTTTTTT
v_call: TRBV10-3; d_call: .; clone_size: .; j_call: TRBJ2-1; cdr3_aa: CAISESGNEQFF; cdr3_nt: TGTGCCATCAGTGAATCAGGGAATGAGCAGTTCTTC
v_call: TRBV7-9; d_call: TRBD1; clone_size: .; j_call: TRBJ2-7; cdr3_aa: CASSLGGGASGEQYF; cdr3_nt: TGTGCCAGCAGCTTAGGAGGGGGCGCATCGGGCGAGCAGTACTTC
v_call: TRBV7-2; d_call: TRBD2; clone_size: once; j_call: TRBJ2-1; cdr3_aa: CASSLGLAGVRFF; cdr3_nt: TGTGCCAGCAGCTTAGGACTAGCGGGAGTGAGGTTCTTC
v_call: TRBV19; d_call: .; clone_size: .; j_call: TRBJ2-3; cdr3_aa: CASSTEQGVLVSDTQYF; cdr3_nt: TGTGCCAGTAGTACCGAACAGGGAGTATTGGTTTCAGATACGCAGTATTTT
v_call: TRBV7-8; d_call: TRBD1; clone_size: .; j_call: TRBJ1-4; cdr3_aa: CASSLTGNNEKLFF; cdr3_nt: TGTGCCAGCAGCTTGACAGGGAATAATGAAAAACTGTTTTTT
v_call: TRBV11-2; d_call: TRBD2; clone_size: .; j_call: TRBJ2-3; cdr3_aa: CASSPLERGFQGTQYF; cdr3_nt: TGTGCCAGCAGCCCCTTGGAGCGGGGGTTCCAGGGCACGCAGTATTTT
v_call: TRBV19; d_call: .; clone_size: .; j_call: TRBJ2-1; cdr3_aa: CASRTFLGDEQFF; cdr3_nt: TGTGCCAGTAGAACCTTTTTGGGCGATGAGCAGTTCTTC
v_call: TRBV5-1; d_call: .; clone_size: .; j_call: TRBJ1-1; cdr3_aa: CASSLTVVDTEAFF; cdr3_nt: TGCGCCAGCAGCTTGACCGTGGTAGACACTGAAGCTTTCTTT
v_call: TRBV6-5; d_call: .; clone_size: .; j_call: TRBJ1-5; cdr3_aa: CATFQGTGQPQHF; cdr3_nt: TGTGCCACTTTCCAGGGGACGGGTCAGCCCCAGCATTTT
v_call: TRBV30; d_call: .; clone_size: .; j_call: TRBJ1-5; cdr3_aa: CAWSSGTRGQPQHF; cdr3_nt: TGTGCCTGGAGTTCCGGGACTAGGGGCCAGCCCCAGCATTTT
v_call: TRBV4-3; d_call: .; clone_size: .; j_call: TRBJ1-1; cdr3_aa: CASSATGPNTEAFF; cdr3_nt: TGCGCCAGCAGCGCCACAGGTCCGAACACTGAAGCTTTCTTT
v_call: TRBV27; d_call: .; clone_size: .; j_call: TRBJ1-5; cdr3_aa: CASSLFGGAVGQPQHF; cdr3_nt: TGTGCCAGCAGTTTATTCGGGGGGGCAGTCGGCCAGCCCCAGCATTTT
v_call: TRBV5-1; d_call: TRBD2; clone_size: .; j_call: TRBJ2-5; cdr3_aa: CASSRTSGRVSETQYF; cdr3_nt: TGCGCCAGCAGTCGGACTAGCGGGAGGGTTAGCGAGACCCAGTACTTC
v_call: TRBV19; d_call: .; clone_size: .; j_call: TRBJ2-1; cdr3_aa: CASSSRGGSNHNEQFF; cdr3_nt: TGTGCCAGTAGTAGCCGAGGTGGTTCTAATCACAATGAGCAGTTCTTC
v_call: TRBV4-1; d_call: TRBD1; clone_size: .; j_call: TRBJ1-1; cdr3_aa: CASSQLPGQGAGTEAFF; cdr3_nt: TGCGCCAGCAGCCAATTACCGGGACAGGGGGCAGGAACTGAAGCTTTCTTT
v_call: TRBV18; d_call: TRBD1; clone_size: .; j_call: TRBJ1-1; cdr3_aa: CASTTGGTEAFF; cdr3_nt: TGTGCCAGTACAACAGGGGGAACTGAAGCTTTCTTT
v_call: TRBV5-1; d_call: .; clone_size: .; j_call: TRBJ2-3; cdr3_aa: CASSYGGTVDTQYF; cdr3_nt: TGCGCCAGCAGCTACGGAGGAACGGTTGATACGCAGTATTTT
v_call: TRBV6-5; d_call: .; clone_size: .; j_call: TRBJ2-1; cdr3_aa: CATRSGSVGEFF; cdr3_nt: TGTGCCACACGAAGCGGCTCGGTCGGGGAGTTCTTC
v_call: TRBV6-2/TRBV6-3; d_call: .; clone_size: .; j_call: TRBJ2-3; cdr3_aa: CASSYVATDTQYF; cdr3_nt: TGTGCCAGCAGTTACGTGGCAACAGATACGCAGTATTTT
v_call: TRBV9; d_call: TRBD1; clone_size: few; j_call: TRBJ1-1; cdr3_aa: CASSVPWDRGGNTEAFF; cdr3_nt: TGTGCCAGCAGCGTGCCTTGGGACAGGGGAGGGAACACTGAAGCTTTCTTT
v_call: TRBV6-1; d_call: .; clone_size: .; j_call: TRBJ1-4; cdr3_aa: CASSDGQPANEKLFF; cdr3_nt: TGTGCCAGCAGTGACGGACAGCCGGCTAATGAAAAACTGTTTTTT
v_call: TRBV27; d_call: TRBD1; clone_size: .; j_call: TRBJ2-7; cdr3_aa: CASSLGQGLAYEQYF; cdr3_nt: TGTGCCAGCAGTTTGGGACAGGGCCTCGCCTACGAGCAGTACTTC
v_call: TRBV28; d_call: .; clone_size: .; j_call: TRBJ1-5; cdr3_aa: CASSEGRGPYSNQPQHF; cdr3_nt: TGTGCCAGCAGTGAAGGCAGGGGACCCTATAGCAATCAGCCCCAGCATTTT
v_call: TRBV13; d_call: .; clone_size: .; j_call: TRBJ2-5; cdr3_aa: CASRGGQTQYF; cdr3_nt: TGTGCCAGCAGAGGGGGTCAAACCCAGTACTTC
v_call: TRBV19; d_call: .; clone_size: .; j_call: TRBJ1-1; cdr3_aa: CASSIDLVGARNTEAFF; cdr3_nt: TGTGCCAGTAGTATAGATCTGGTGGGGGCCCGGAACACTGAAGCTTTCTTT
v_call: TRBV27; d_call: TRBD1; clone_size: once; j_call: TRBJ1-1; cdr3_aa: CASSLEGTGSEAFF; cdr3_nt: TGTGCCAGCAGTTTGGAGGGGACAGGGTCTGAAGCTTTCTTT
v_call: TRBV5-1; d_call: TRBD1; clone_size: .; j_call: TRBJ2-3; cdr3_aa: CASRPTGGGTDTQYF; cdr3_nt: TGCGCCAGCAGACCGACAGGGGGTGGCACAGATACGCAGTATTTT
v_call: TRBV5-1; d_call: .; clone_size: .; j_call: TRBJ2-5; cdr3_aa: CASSSGRQEQETQYF; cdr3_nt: TGCGCCAGCAGCTCGGGGAGACAGGAACAAGAGACCCAGTACTTC